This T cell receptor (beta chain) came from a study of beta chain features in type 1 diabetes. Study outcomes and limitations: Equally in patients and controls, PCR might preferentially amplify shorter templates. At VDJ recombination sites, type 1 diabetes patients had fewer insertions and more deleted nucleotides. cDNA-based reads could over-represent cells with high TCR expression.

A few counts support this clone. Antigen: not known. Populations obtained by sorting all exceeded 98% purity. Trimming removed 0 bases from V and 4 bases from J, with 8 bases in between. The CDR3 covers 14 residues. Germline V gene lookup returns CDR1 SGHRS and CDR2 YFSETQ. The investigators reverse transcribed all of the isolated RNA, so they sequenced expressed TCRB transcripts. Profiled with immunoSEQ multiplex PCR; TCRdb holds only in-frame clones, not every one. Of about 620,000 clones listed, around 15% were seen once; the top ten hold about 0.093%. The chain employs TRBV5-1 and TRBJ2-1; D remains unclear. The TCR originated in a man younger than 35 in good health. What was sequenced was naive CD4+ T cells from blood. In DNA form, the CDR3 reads TGCGCCAGCAGCTTGGGTAGGGTTTACAATGAGCAGTTCTTC. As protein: CASSLGRVYNEQFF.